This T cell receptor beta chain was documented in a study of response to subunit inactivated influenza vaccine. Broader study findings: The authors proposed limited new T cell recruitment per seasonal influenza vaccination.

As for this clonotype: The antigen is not known.

Trimming pared 0 bases from V and 2 bases from J, leaving 12 bases between. CDR3 length equals 15 residues. Germline-derived CDR1 and CDR2 are SGDLS and YYNGEE. MiXCR, applied by TCRdb to the RT-PCR reads, yields one record per CDR3 protein. This table holds over 150,000 distinct CDR3 sequences, roughly an eighth found once. This TCR came from a man in his fifties who received an inactivated influenza vaccine. The sequencing here drew on CD8+ T cells sorted from PBMCs, taken 5 days after vaccination. The rearrangement links TRBV9 to TRBJ2-7, with D unresolved. The CDR3 spells CASSVGDAETYEQYF. Written as DNA, the CDR3 is TGTGCCAGCAGCGTAGGAGATGCGGAAACCTACGAGCAGTACTTC.